This T cell receptor beta chain derives from a study of shared clonotypes between healthy human individuals. TCRdb's copy holds only in-frame clones and misses some; the assay was immunoSEQ multiplex PCR. The sample contains millions of clones, roughly 95% of which appear only once. Sequenced input: naive CD4+ T cells sorted from blood. Noted subset: CD45RA+ positively selected. The clonotype originates from a man between 18 and 29 years old in good health.

This CDR3 is CASLSTGELFF. CDR3 nucleotide sequence: TGTGCTAGCCTTAGCACCGGGGAGCTGTTTTTT. J is TRBJ2-2 and V is TRBV30; D is unresolved. Germline V gene lookup returns CDR1 GTSNPN and CDR2 SVGIG (reference sequence). CDR3 length equals 11 residues. Combining the CDR3 with reference TRBV30 and TRBJ2-2 gives the whole variable domain SQTIHQWPATLVQPVGSPLSLECTVEGTSNPNLYWYRQAAGRGLQLLFYSVGIGQISSEVPQNLSASRPQDRQFILSSKKLLLSDSGFYLCASLSTGELFFGEGSRLTVL.